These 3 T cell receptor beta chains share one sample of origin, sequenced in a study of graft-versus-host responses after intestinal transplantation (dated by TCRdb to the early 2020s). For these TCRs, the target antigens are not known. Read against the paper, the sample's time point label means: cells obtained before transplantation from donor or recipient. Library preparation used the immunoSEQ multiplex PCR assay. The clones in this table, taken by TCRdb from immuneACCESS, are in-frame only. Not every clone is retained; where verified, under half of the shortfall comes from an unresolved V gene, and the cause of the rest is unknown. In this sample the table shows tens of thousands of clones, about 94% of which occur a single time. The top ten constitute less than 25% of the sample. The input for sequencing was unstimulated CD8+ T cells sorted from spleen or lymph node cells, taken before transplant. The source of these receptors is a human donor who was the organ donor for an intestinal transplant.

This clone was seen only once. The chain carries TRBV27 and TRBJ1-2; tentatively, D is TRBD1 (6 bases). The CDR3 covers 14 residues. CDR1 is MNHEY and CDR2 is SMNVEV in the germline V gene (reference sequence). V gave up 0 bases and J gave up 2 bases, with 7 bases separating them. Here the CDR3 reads CASSLSGQNYGYTF. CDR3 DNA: TGTGCCAGCAGTTTATCCGGACAGAACTATGGCTACACCTTC.

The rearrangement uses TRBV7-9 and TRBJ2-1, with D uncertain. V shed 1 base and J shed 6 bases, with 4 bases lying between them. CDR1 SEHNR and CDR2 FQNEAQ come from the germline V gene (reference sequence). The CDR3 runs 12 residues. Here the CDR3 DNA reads TGTGCCAGCAGCTTAGGATCCAATGAGCAGTTCTTC. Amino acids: CASSLGSNEQFF.

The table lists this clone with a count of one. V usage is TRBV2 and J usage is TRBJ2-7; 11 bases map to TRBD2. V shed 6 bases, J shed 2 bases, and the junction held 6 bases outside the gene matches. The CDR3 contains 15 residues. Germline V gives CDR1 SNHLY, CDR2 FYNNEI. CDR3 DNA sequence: TGTGCCAGCAGAACTAGCGGGAGTATCGCCTACGAGCAGTACTTC. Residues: CASRTSGSIAYEQYF.